The following is a TCR beta chain sequence with its context. Profiling relied on immunoSEQ multiplex PCR, and the TCRdb table lists in-frame clones only, not all of them. Of more than 95,000 clones in the sample, 90% to 95% were seen once. These data belong to a study of T cell responses to AZD1222 COVID-19 vaccine. Overall study: Samples with a second dose at about 4 or about 12 weeks were pooled together.

The germline CDR1 and CDR2 sequences are GTSNPN and SVGIG (reference sequence). The ends were cut back, 6 bases at V and 4 bases at J, with 18 bases in the middle. The CDR3 has 15 amino acids. This chain connects TRBV30 to TRBJ2-2, with D hard to call. The clonotype comes from an adult in good health. The source was peripheral blood, collected on day 0 of AZD1222 vaccination. The CDR3 bases are TGTGCCTGCCCCGGATTCTCCCTGGCCACCGGGGAGCTGTTTTTT. Residues: CACPGFSLATGELFF.